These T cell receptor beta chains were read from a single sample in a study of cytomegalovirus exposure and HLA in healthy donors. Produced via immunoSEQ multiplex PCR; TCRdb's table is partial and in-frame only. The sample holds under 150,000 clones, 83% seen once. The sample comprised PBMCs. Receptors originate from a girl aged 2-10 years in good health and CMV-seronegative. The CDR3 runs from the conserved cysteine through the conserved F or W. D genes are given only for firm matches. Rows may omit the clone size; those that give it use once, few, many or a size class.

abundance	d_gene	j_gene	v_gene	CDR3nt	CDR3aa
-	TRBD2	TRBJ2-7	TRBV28	TGTGCCAGCAGAAAGATCCGCGCTGGGGGAGGGCTCTACGAGCAGTACTTC	CASRKIRAGGGLYEQYF
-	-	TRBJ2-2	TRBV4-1	TGCGCCAGCAGCCAAGGGCAGAACACCGGGGAGCTGTTTTTT	CASSQGQNTGELFF
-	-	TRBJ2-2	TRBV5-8	TGTGCCAGCAGCTTGGGTCGCAAACAGACTATCTACACCGGGGAGCTGTTTTTT	CASSLGRKQTIYTGELFF
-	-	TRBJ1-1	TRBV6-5	TGTGCCAGCAGTTACTACAAGAACACTGAAGCTTTCTTT	CASSYYKNTEAFF
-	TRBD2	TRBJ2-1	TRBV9	TGTGCCAGCATCTCTAGCGGGGCGACTTTCAATGAGCAGTTCTTC	CASISSGATFNEQFF
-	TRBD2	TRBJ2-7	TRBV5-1	TGCGCCAGCAGCACGGTACTAGCGGGGGGCTCCTACGAGCAGTACTTC	CASSTVLAGGSYEQYF
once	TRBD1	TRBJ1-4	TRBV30	TGTGCCTGGAGTACATTCGGGACAGCTAATGAAAAACTGTTTTTT	CAWSTFGTANEKLFF
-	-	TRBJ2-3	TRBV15	TGTGCCACCAGCAGAGAAGGTCGAGGGCGGCGCGATACGCAGTATTTT	CATSREGRGRRDTQYF
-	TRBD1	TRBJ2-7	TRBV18	TGTGCCAGCTCTCAAAGTCAGGGGGCGTACGAGCAGTACTTC	CASSQSQGAYEQYF
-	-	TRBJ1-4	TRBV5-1	TGCGCCAGCAGCTTGGTTGTCAGGGGTGCGTCTAATGAAAAACTGTTTTTT	CASSLVVRGASNEKLFF
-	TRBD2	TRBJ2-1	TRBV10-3	TGTGCCATCAGTGACTCTCCGGGACTAGCTGTCTATGAGCAGTTCTTC	CAISDSPGLAVYEQFF
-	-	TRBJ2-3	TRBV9	TGTGCCAGCAGCGCTAGCACAGATACGCAGTATTTT	CASSASTDTQYF
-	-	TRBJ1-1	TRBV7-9	TGTGCCAGCAGCTTAGCGAGAGCGGGATCTGAAGCTTTCTTT	CASSLARAGSEAFF
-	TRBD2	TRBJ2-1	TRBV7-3	TGTGCCAGCAGCATCGGACTAGCGGGAGTTTATAGTGAGCAGTTCTTC	CASSIGLAGVYSEQFF
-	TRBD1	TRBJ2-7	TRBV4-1	TGCGCCAGCAGCCAAGAGGGGACAGGGACCTACGAGCAGTACTTC	CASSQEGTGTYEQYF
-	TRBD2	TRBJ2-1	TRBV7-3	TGTGCCAGCTCGACTAGCCCTTACAATGAGCAGTTCTTC	CASSTSPYNEQFF
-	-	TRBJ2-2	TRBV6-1	TGTGCCAGCAGTGGGCAGGGCCTAGCGAACACCGGGGAGCTGTTTTTT	CASSGQGLANTGELFF
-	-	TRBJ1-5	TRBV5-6	TGTGCCAGCAGCTTTAATTCATGGAACGGGAGTGGTCAGCCCCAGCATTTT	CASSFNSWNGSGQPQHF
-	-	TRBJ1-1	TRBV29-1	TGCAGCGTTGGGCTGAACACTGAAGCTTTCTTT	CSVGLNTEAFF
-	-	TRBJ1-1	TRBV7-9	TGTGCCAGCAGCTTAAGTGGGGGGTTATCTGGTGAAGCTTTCTTT	CASSLSGGLSGEAFF